A single sample is the source of the 20 T cell receptor beta chains below, sequenced in a study of blood T cell repertoires in COVID-19. Assay used: immunoSEQ multiplex PCR; TCRdb lists only in-frame clones, some missing. The sample holds more than 6,500 clones, roughly 83% seen once. Specimen: peripheral blood. The receptor source for this set is a woman in her fifties or sixties with active COVID-19.

As DNA, the CDR3 is TGTGCCAGCTCACCCCGGGACAGCGATGCCGAAGGCTACACCTTC. Translated: CASSPRDSDAEGYTF. The chain employs TRBV18 and TRBJ1-2; TRBD1 agrees at 7 bases. Trimming cost V 3 bases and J 8 bases; bases outside gene matches: 12. CDR3 length: 15 residues. CDR1 and CDR2 (germline): KGHSH, LQKENI.

V is TRBV9 and J is TRBJ2-4, with D maybe TRBD2 (6 bases). The CDR3 is 15 residues long. Trimming took 2 bases from V and 2 from J, leaving 11 bases between them. Looked up from germline, CDR1 is SGDLS and CDR2 is YYNGEE. The CDR3 loop is CASSVGGTPKNIQYF. The CDR3, as DNA: TGTGCCAGCAGCGTCGGGGGAACCCCCAAAAACATTCAGTACTTC.

Sample share makes this clone medium-sized (0.01 to 0.1%). The chain employs TRBV7-2 and TRBJ2-6, with 8 nucleotides matching TRBD1. V was pared by 5 bases and J by 0 bases, with 6 bases of the junction left unmatched. The CDR3 covers 17 residues. Per the germline V gene, CDR1 is SGHTA and CDR2 is FQGNSA. Written as DNA, the CDR3 is TGTGCCAGCAGCCCCGGGACAGGAAACTCTGGGGCCAACGTCCTGACTTTC. Translation: CASSPGTGNSGANVLTF.

The chain links TRBV6-2 or TRBV6-3 to TRBJ1-3, with 9 positions matching TRBD1. CDR1 is MNHEY and CDR2 is SVGEGT in the germline V gene. The length of the CDR3 is 17 residues. Losses at the gene ends were 0 bases for V and 3 bases for J; bases not matched to a gene: 6. In DNA form, the CDR3 reads TGTGCCAGCAGTTACTCGGAGGACAGGGGTCGTGGAAACACCATATATTTT. Protein: CASSYSEDRGRGNTIYF.

The V call is TRBV19, the J call TRBJ1-4, with a weak D call TRBD1 (5 bases). Per germline, CDR1 LNHDA and CDR2 SQIVND (reference sequence). V lost 7 bases, J lost 0 bases, and 15 bases lay in between. The CDR3 runs to 16 residues. The CDR3 DNA reads as TGTGCCAGTACGGATTTCCGGGGGGCAACTAATGAAAAACTGTTTTTT. Protein sequence: CASTDFRGATNEKLFF.

The V gene is TRBV28, the J gene TRBJ2-7, with 10 bases matching TRBD1. CDR1 is MDHEN, CDR2 SYDVKM, per germline. J lost 5 bases, V lost 6 bases, and 16 bases had no gene match. The CDR3 is made up of 17 amino acids. The CDR3 reads CASSFYFFGTGDDEQYF. The CDR3 DNA follows: TGTGCCAGCAGCTTTTACTTCTTCGGGACAGGGGACGACGAGCAGTACTTC.

The chain joins TRBV4-2 to TRBJ1-6, with D maybe TRBD1 (5 bases). The V and J ends lost 2 bases and 10 bases respectively, with 12 bases between them. The CDR3 totals 14 residues. Germline loops: CDR1 LGHNA, CDR2 YNFKEQ. CDR3 region: CASSQQGGGSPLHF. The DNA for the CDR3 is TGTGCCAGCAGCCAACAGGGTGGCGGCTCACCCCTCCACTTT.

This clone was observed a few times. As DNA, the CDR3 is TGTGCCAGCAGATTAACCGGGACAGGGAACACTGAAGCTTTCTTT. It codes for CASRLTGTGNTEAFF. The rearrangement links TRBV7-9 to TRBJ1-1; 8 bases align to TRBD1. The CDR3 loop spans 15 amino acids. V shed 6 bases, J shed 1 base, and the junction held 7 bases outside the gene matches. Germline V gene lookup returns CDR1 SEHNR and CDR2 FQNEAQ (reference sequence).

This chain uses TRBV5-1 with TRBJ1-5; D is possibly TRBD1 (5 bases). Per germline, CDR1 SGHRS and CDR2 YFSETQ. V was shortened by 10 bases and J by 3 bases, with 14 bases between the two germline ends. This CDR3 spans 13 amino acids. The CDR3 here is CAGWGHPNQPQHF. The CDR3 nucleotides are TGCGCCGGCTGGGGCCACCCCAATCAGCCCCAGCATTTT.

The V gene is TRBV7-9, the J gene TRBJ1-1, with D possibly TRBD1 on 5 matching bases. CDR1 is SEHNR, CDR2 FQNEAQ, per germline (reference sequence). V shed 5 bases and J shed 1 base, with 11 bases lying between them. The CDR3 is 14 amino acids. This chain's CDR3 is CASSPIGANTEAFF. In DNA, the CDR3 is TGTGCCAGCAGCCCGATAGGGGCGAACACTGAAGCTTTCTTT.

The chain is built from TRBV19 and TRBJ1-5, with D possibly being TRBD1 (6 bases). The CDR3 is 15 residues long. Deletions cut 9 bases from V and 0 bases from J, with 15 bases between. CDR1 LNHDA and CDR2 SQIVND come from the germline V gene (reference sequence). This CDR3 reads CASGGGGRSNQPQHF. The CDR3 nucleotides read TGTGCCAGCGGTGGGGGGGGCCGTAGCAATCAGCCCCAGCATTTT.

The chain couples TRBV9 to TRBJ2-7, with D unresolved. Germline CDR1 is SGDLS and CDR2 is YYNGEE. Trimming took 0 bases from V and 7 from J, leaving 11 bases between them. The CDR3 runs to 13 residues. The CDR3 region is CASSVVPQREQYF. The CDR3 DNA is TGTGCCAGCAGCGTAGTGCCCCAGAGGGAGCAGTACTTC. The full variable domain, its missing parts supplied by reference TRBV9 and TRBJ2-7, is DSGVTQTPKHLITATGQRVTLRCSPRSGDLSVYWYQQSLDQGLQFLIQYYNGEERAKGNILERFSAQQFPDLHSELNLSSLELGDSALYFCASSVVPQREQYFGPGTRLTVT.

The CDR3 region is CASSLVYSPLGTEAFF. The CDR3 DNA reads TGTGCCAGCAGCTTGGTGTACAGCCCCTTGGGCACTGAAGCTTTCTTT. The chain combines TRBV5-6 with TRBJ1-1, with D hard to call. V gave up 0 bases and J gave up 4 bases, with 16 bases separating them. This CDR3 has 16 amino acids. Germline loops: CDR1 SGHDT, CDR2 YYEEEE.

The chain combines TRBV7-2 with TRBJ1-5; tentatively, D is TRBD1 (5 bases). Trimming pared 2 bases from V and 7 bases from J, leaving 12 bases between. Per the germline V gene, CDR1 is SGHTA and CDR2 is FQGNSA. CDR3 size: 14 residues. CDR3 coding DNA: TGTGCCAGCAGCTTACTAGGCAGGGTCCAGCCCCAGCATTTT. Its translation: CASSLLGRVQPQHF. Variable domain in full (rest from reference TRBV7-2 and TRBJ1-5): GAGVSQSPSNKVTEKGKDVELRCDPISGHTALYWYRQSLGQGLEFLIYFQGNSAPDKSGLPSDRFSAERTGGSVSTLTIQRTQQEDSAVYLCASSLLGRVQPQHFGDGTRLSIL.

This chain uses TRBV7-8 with TRBJ1-5, with 12 bases identical to TRBD1. The CDR3 totals 16 residues. Per germline, CDR1 SGHVS and CDR2 FQNEAQ. J gave up 5 bases and V 1 base, and 3 bases lay outside the gene matches. CDR3 DNA: TGTGCCAGCAGCTTAGAGGGACAGGGGGCCGATCAGCCCCAGCATTTT. The encoded protein is CASSLEGQGADQPQHF.

The chain joins TRBV19 to TRBJ1-3, with 9 bases identical to TRBD1. Germline-derived CDR1 and CDR2 are LNHDA and SQIVND (reference sequence). CDR3 length: 12 amino acids. This CDR3 is CAPRDRANTIYF. The CDR3 nucleotides read TGTGCTCCCAGGGACAGGGCGAACACCATATATTTT.

The chain carries TRBV11-2 and TRBJ1-1; tentatively, D is TRBD1 (5 bases). CDR1 SGHAT and CDR2 FQNNGV come from the germline V gene. With 1 base removed from V and 5 bases from J, the gap between germline ends came to 17 bases. This CDR3 contains 16 residues. CDR3 DNA sequence: TGTGCCAGCAGCTTAGGCTCGGTGGGGAGGGGAACTGAAGCTTTCTTT. Amino acids: CASSLGSVGRGTEAFF.

CDR3 nucleotides: TGCAGCGTTTCCCGACAGGGCGTCTACTACGAGCAGTACTTC. Amino acid sequence: CSVSRQGVYYEQYF. This chain links TRBV29-1 with TRBJ2-7; the match to TRBD1 covers 7 bases. The V segment lost 5 bases and the J segment 3 bases; nucleotides outside the gene matches: 10. CDR1 SQVTM and CDR2 ANQGSEA come from the germline V gene. This CDR3 spans 14 amino acids.

V is TRBV7-9 and J is TRBJ1-2; 7 nucleotides match TRBD1. The CDR3 covers 16 residues. Trimming at V came to 2 bases and at J to 0 bases, leaving 6 bases not matched to a gene. Germline V gene sequence: CDR1 SEHNR, CDR2 FQNEAQ (reference sequence). This CDR3 is CASSLPGRGANYGYTF. CDR3 sequence (DNA): TGTGCCAGCAGCTTACCCGGCAGGGGGGCTAACTATGGCTACACCTTC.

The gene calls are TRBV29-1 and TRBJ2-7, with no clear D. CDR1 and CDR2 from the germline V gene are SQVTM and ANQGSEA. V lost 4 bases, J lost 3 bases, and 10 bases lay in between. CDR3 length: 12 residues. In nucleotides, the CDR3 is TGCAGCGTTGTTCGTTCAGGCTACGAGCAGTACTTC. The encoded protein is CSVVRSGYEQYF.